This T cell receptor (beta chain) stems from a study of T cell responses to AZD1222 COVID-19 vaccine. Germline loops: CDR1 MRHNA, CDR2 SNTAGT. The V end lost 6 bases, the J end lost 1 base, and 13 bases lay between the germline ends. The CDR3 length is 15 residues. TCRdb's copy holds only in-frame clones and misses some; the assay was immunoSEQ multiplex PCR. The repertoire includes 98,000 or so clones, 88% of them detected once, and more than 15% sits in the top ten. The sequence was obtained from an adult who received the AZD1222 COVID-19 vaccine. Specimen: peripheral blood, collected 28 days after the second AZD1222 dose. The chain carries TRBV6-4 and TRBJ2-1; D is uncertain. Written as DNA, the CDR3 is TGTGCCAGCAGCTCGACTCTTGAGTCCTACAATGAGCAGTTCTTC. Protein product: CASSSTLESYNEQFF.